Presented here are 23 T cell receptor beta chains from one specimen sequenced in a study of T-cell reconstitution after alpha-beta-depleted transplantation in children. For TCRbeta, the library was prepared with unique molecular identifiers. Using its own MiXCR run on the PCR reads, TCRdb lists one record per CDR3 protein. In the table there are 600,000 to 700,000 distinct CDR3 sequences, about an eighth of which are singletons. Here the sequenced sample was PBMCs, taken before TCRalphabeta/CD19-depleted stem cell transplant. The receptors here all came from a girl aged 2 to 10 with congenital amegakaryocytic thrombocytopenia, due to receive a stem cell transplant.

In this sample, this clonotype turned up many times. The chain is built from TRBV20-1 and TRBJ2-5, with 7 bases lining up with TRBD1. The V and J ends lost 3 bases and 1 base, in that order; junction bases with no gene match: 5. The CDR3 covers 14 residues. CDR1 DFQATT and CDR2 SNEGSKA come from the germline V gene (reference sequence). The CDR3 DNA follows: TGCAGTGCTAGGACAGGGACCTCCCAAGAGACCCAGTACTTC. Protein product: CSARTGTSQETQYF.

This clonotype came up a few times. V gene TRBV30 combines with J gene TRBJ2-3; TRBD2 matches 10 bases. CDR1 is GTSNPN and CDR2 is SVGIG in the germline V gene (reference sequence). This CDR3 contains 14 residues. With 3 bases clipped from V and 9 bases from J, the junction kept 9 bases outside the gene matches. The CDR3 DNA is TGTGCCTGGAGCTCTAGCGGGAGCTCCGGAACGCAGTATTTT. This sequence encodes CAWSSSGSSGTQYF.

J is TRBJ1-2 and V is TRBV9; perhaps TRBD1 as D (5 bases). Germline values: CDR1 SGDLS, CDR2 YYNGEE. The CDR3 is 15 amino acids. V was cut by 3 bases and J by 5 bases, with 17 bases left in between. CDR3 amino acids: CASSAGIGAQYGYTF. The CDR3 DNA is TGTGCCAGCAGCGCGGGGATAGGGGCGCAGTATGGCTACACCTTC.

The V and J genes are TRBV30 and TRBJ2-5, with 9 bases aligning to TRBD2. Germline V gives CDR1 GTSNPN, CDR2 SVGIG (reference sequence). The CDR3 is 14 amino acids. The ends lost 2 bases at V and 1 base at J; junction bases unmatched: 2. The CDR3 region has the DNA TGTGCCTGGAGTCCGGGACTAGCCCAAGAGACCCAGTACTTC. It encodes CAWSPGLAQETQYF.

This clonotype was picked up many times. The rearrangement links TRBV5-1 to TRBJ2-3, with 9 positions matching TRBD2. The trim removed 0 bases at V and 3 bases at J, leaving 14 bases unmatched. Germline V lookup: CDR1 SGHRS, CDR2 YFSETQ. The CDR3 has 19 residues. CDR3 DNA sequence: TGCGCCAGCAGCTTGGAAGGCGGGAGGGCGACGACCAGAACAGATACGCAGTATTTT. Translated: CASSLEGGRATTRTDTQYF.

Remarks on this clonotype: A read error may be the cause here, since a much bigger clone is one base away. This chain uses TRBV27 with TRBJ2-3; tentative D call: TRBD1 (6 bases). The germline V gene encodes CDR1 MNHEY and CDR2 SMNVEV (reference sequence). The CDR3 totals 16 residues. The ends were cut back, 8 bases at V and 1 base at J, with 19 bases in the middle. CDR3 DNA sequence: TGTGCCAGCCGACAGGCGCATGTTACCGGCACAGATACGCAGTATTTT. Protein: CASRQAHVTGTDTQYF.

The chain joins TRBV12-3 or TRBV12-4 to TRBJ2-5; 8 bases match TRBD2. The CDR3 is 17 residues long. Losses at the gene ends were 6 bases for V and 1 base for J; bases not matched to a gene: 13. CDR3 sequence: CASSSWGAGGLQETQYF. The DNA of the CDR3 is TGTGCCAGCAGCTCCTGGGGCGCGGGAGGTCTCCAAGAGACCCAGTACTTC.

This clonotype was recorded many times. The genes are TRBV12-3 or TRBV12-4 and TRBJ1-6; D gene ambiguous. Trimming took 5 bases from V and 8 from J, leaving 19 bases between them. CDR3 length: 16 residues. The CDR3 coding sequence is TGTGCCAGCAGTCCCTCGGGATTTCACTTGGATTCACCCCTCCACTTT. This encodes CASSPSGFHLDSPLHF.

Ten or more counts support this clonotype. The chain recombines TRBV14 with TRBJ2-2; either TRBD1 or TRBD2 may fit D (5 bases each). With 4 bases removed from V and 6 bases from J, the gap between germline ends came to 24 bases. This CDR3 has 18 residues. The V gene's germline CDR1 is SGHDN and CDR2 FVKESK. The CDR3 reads CASSPARDAYYTAGELFF. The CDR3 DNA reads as TGTGCCAGCAGCCCGGCAAGGGACGCGTACTATACGGCCGGGGAGCTGTTTTTT.

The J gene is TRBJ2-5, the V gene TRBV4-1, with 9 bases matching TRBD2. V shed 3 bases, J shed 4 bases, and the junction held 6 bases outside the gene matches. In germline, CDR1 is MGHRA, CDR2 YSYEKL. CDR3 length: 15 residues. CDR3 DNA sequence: TGCGCCAGCAGCCATAGCGGGAGAACAGTAGAGACCCAGTACTTC. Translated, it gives CASSHSGRTVETQYF.

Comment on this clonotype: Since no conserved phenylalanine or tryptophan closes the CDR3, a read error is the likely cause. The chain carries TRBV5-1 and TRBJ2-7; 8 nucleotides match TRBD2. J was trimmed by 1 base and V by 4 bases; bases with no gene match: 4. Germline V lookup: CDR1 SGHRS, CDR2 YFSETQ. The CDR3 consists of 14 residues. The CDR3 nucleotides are TGCGCCAGCAGCAGAACTAGCGGTTCCTACGAGCAGTACATC. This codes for CASSRTSGSYEQYI.

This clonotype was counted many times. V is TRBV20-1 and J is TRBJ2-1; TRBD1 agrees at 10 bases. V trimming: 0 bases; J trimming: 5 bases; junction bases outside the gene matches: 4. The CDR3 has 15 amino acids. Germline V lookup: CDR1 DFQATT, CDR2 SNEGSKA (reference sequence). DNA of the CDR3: TGCAGTGCTAGAGACGGGACAGGGGCCCACAATGAGCAGTTCTTC. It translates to CSARDGTGAHNEQFF.

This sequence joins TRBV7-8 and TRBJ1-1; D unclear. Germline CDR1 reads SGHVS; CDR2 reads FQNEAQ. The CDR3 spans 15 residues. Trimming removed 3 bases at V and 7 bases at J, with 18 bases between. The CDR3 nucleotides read TGTGCCAGCAGCTTCGAGCCGTCACGCTGGGTTGAAGCTTTCTTT. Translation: CASSFEPSRWVEAFF.

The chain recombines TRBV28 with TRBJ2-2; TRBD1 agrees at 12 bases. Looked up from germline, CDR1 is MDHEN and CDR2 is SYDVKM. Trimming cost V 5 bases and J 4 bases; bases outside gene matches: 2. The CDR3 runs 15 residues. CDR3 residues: CASSGTGGLTGELFF. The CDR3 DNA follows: TGTGCCAGCAGTGGGACAGGGGGCCTCACCGGGGAGCTGTTTTTT.

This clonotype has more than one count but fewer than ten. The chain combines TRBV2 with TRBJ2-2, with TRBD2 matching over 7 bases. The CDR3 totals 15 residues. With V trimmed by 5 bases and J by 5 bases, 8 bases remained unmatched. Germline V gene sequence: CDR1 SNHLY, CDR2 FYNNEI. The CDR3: CASSPTAGTTGELFF. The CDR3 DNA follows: TGTGCCAGCAGTCCCACAGCGGGAACTACCGGGGAGCTGTTTTTT.

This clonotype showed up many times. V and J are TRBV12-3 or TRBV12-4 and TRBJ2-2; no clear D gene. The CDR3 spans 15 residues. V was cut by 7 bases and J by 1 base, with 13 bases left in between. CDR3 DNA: TGTGCCAGCACCCATTGGACGGAGAACACCGGGGAGCTGTTTTTT. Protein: CASTHWTENTGELFF.

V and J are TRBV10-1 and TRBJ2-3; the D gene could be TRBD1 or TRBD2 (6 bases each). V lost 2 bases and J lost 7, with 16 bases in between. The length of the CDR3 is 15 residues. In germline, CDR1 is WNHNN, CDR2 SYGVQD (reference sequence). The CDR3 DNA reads TGCGCCAGCAGTGAGAGCCCAGGGGAGGTTAATACGCAGTATTTT. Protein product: CASSESPGEVNTQYF.

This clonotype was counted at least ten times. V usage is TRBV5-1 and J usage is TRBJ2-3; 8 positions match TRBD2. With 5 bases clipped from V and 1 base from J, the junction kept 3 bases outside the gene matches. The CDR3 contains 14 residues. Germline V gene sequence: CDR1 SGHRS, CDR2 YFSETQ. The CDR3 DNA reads TGCGCCAGCAGGACTAGCGACCGCACAGATACGCAGTATTTT. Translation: CASRTSDRTDTQYF.

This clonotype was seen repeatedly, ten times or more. The CDR3 region has the DNA TGCAGTGCTAGAGGTCCTCAGGTTTCTCGGGGAAACACCATATATTTT. Translating it yields CSARGPQVSRGNTIYF. The chain links TRBV20-1 to TRBJ1-3; no clear D gene. CDR1 and CDR2 (germline): DFQATT, SNEGSKA (reference sequence). V dropped 1 base and J dropped 4 bases, with 17 bases sitting between them. The CDR3 sequence is 16 residues long.

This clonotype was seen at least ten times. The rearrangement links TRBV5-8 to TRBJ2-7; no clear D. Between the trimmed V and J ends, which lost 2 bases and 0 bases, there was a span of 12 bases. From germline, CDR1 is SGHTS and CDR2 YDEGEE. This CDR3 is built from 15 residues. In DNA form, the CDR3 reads TGTGCCAGCAGCTTTTTCTTCGGCAACTCCTACGAGCAGTACTTC. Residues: CASSFFFGNSYEQYF.

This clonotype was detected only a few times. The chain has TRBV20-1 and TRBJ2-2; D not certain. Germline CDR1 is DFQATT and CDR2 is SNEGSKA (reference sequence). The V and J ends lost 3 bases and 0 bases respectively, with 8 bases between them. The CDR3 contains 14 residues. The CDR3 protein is CSARPPANTGELFF. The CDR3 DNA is TGCAGTGCTAGGCCGCCGGCGAACACCGGGGAGCTGTTTTTT.

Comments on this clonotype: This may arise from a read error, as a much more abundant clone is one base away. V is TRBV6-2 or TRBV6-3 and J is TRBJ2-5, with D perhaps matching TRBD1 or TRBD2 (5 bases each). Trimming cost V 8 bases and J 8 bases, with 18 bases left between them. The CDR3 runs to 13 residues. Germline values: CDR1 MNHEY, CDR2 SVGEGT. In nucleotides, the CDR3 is TGTGCCAGCCGCTCCGGGATAGGGGATACCCAGTACTTC. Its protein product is CASRSGIGDTQYF.

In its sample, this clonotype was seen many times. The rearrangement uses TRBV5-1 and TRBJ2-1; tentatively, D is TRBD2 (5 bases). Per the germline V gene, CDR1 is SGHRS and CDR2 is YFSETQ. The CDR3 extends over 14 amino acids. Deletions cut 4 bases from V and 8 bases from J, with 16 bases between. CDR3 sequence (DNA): TGCGCCAGCAGCCAGGACTCTTATTCGGATGAGCAGTTCTTC. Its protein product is CASSQDSYSDEQFF.